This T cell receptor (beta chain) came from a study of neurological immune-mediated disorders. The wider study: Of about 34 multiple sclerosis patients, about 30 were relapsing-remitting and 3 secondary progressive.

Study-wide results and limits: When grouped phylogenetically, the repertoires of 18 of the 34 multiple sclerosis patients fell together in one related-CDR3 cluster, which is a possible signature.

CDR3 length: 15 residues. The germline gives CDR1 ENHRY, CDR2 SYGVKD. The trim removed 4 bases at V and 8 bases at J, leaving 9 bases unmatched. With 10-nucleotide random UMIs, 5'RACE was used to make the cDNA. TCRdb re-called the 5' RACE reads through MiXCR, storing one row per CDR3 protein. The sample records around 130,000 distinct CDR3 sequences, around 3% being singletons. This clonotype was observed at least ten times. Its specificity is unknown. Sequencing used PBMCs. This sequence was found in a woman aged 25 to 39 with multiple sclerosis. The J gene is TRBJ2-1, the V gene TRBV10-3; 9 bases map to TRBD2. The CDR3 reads CAISANPGLADEQFF. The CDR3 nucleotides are TGTGCCATCAGTGCCAACCCGGGACTAGCCGATGAGCAGTTCTTC.